Sequencing of this TCR beta chain was carried out in a study of blood T cell repertoires in COVID-19. The CDR3 spans 16 residues. The V gene's germline CDR1 is KGHSH and CDR2 LQKENI. V was shortened by 3 bases and J by 4 bases, with 18 bases between the two germline ends. The table came from immunoSEQ multiplex PCR; TCRdb's copy has only in-frame clones and leaves some out. The sample lists about 300,000 clones; roughly 89% were seen once. The chain employs TRBV18 and TRBJ1-2; no clear D. This receptor was identified in a woman aged 45 to 65 who had been exposed to COVID-19. Sequencing used PBMCs or T cells enriched from blood (not recorded which). CDR3 region: CASSPPGVAPLYGYTF. CDR3 nucleotides: TGTGCCAGCTCACCGCCGGGAGTGGCACCCCTCTATGGCTACACCTTC.